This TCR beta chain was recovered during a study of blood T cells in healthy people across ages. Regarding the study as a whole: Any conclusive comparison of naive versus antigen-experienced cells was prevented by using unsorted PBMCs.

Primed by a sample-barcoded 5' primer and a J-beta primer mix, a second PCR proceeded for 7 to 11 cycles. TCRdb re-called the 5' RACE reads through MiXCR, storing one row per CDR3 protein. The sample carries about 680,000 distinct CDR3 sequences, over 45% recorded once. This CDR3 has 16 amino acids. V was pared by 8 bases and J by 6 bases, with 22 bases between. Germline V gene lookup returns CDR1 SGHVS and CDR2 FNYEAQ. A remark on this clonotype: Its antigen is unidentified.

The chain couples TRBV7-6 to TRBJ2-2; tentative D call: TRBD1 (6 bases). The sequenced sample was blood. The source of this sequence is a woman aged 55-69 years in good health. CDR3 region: CASERGWGPQAGELFF. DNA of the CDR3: TGTGCCAGCGAAAGGGGGTGGGGGCCCCAAGCCGGGGAGCTGTTTTTT.